The present T cell receptor beta chain was sequenced within a study of shared clonotypes between healthy human individuals. Sequencing was performed with immunoSEQ multiplex PCR; in TCRdb, only in-frame clones are kept and a portion is missing. Of around 88,000 clones listed, 67% are singletons. V was pared by 8 bases and J by 7 bases, with 15 bases between. The CDR3 covers 12 residues. Germline V gene data show CDR1 as LNHDA and CDR2 as SQIVND (reference sequence). The chain couples TRBV19 to TRBJ2-7; possible D gene TRBD2, 5 bases. The receptor's source is a man aged 25-40 years in good health. Source material: memory CD8+ T cells sorted from blood. The sample's subset: CD45RO+ cells pooled with CCR7-negative TemRA cells. DNA for the CDR3: TGTGCCAGTCGAGATAGGACTGCGGAGCAGTACTTC. The encoded protein is CASRDRTAEQYF.